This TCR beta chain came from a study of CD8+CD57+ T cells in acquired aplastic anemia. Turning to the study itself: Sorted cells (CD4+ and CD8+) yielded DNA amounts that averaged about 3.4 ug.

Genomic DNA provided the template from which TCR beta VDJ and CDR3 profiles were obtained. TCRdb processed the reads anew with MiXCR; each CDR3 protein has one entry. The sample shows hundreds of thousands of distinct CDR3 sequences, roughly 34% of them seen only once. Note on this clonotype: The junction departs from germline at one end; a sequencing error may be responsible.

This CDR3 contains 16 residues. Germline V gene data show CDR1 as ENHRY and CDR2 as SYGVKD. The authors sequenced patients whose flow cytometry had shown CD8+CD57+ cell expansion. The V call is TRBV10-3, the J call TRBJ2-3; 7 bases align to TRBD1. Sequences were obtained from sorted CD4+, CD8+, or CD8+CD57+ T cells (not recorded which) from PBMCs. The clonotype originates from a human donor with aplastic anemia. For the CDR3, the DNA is TGTGCCATCAGCGGCCGACAGGGATTGACCACAGGTACGCAGTATTTT. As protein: CAISGRQGLTTGTQYF.